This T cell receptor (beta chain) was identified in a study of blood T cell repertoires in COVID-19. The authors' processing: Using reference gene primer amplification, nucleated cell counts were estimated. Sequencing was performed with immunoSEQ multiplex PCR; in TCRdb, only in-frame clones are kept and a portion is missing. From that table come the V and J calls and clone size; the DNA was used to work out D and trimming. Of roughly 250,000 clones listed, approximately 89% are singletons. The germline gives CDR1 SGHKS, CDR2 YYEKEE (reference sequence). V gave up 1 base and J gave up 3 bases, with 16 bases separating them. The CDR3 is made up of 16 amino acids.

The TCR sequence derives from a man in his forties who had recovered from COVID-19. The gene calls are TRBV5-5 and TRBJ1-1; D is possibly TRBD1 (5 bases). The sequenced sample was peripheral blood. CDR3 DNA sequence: TGTGCCAGCAGCTTGTTGGGGGAGGGTTGGGACACTGAAGCTTTCTTT. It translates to CASSLLGEGWDTEAFF.